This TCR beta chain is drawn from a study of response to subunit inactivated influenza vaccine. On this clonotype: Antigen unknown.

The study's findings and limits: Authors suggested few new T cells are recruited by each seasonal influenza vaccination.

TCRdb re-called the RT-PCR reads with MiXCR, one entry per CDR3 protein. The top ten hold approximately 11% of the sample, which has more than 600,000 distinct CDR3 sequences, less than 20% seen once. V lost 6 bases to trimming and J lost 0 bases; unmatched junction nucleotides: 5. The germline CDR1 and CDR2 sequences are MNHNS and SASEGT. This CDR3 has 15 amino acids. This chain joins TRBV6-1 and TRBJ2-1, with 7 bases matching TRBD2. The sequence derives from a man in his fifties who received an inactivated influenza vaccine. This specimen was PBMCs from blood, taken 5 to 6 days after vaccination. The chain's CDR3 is CASRLAVYSYNEQFF. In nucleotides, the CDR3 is TGTGCCAGCAGGCTAGCGGTATACTCCTACAATGAGCAGTTCTTC.